This T cell receptor (beta chain) was obtained from a study of human T cells and chemical hapten exposure listed by TCRdb under 2021. About the full investigation: For sensitization, 2% DPC in acetone was applied to a 2 cm by 2 cm area of upper inner arm skin. Most of the patients in the cohort were female, and the cohort covered alopecia areata with under or over 50% scalp involvement, alopecia totalis and alopecia universalis. Throughout the roughly 24-week study period, patients were also given weekly therapeutic DPC doses on the scalp. Libraries were pooled for sequencing, and per-sample TCR yields varied mainly because of small differences in library volumes within the pool. Twenty-nine alopecia patients gave blood for TCR sequencing at one to four time points (pre-sensitization, 2, 6 and 24 weeks). Patch testing was done on the upper back using Finn chambers containing 0.01% DPC, and results were scored after 6 days according to International Contact Dermatitis Research Group standards. This study followed changes in the peripheral blood TCR repertoire in vivo during primary and secondary sensitization of alopecia patients to the hapten diphenylcyclopropenone (DPC). Blood was sampled from patients pre-sensitization (week 0) and at 2, 6 and about 24 weeks after DPC sensitization. Study-wide conclusions, independent of this receptor: Repeated subsampling changed both the strength of the expansion versus patch-test correlation and the threshold at which that correlation became significant. Compared with pre-sensitization or healthy control sets, expanded TCRs formed significantly more large CDR3 similarity clusters, which is consistent with antigen-driven responses. A positive correlation was found between the number of PT1 expanded TCRs and patch test score, with significance reached at thresholds 8, 16 and 32 but not 4. DPC sensitization did not change how many TCRs were above 1 in 1000 frequency, and no evidence was found of alterations in global repertoire structure. All patients had alopecia, a presumed autoimmune disease, so their immune response might differ from that of healthy individuals.

The time point label on this specimen signifies: patch test 1, 2 weeks after DPC sensitization. This specimen's treatment or condition label, per the study, means: therapeutic diphenylcyclopropenone sensitization with weekly scalp DPC. At each patch-test visit, blood was drawn before the patch test was applied. Patients were eligible if aged 18 to 70, diagnosed with alopecia and judged suitable for DPC therapy, and pregnant patients were excluded. Total RNA was extracted from unfractionated whole blood collected in Tempus Blood RNA tubes. The method behind the library was RACE. TCRdb names NextSeq 500 as the instrument used. During library preparation, unique molecular identifiers were attached to individual cDNA molecules so that TCRs could be counted in a quantitative, reproducible way. For every blood RNA sample, sequencing covered both the TCR alpha and TCR beta chains. For the original study's pipeline: Samples had a median of approximately 93,000 TCRs, with a range from about 23,224 to 750,000. V, J and CDR3 annotation of the TCR reads was carried out using the Decombinator software suite. To make PS versus PT1 abundance plots, every sample was subsampled to the same number of TCRs (28,000). TCRs were defined as expanded if absent before sensitization and observed at least eight times at the 2-week time point. TCRdb ran its own pipeline on the public reads, namely fastp trimming at Q25 and MiXCR clone calling, and kept in-frame beta chains. One record per CDR3 amino acid sequence lists the most common genes and DNA. Clone size and V and J calls follow TCRdb, not the original study. For this sample the table gives more than 100,000 distinct CDR3 sequences, of which roughly 13% were detected only once. About 0.9% of the sample is held by the ten biggest clonotypes.

This clonotype was found many times. Its antigen specificity is not known. No qualities accompany the bases; no much larger clone lies one base away. Measured from the cysteine to the phenylalanine, the CDR3 is 15 residues long. The retained sequence is limited to the CDR3, 45 bases, with the frame set at the first base. The germline V gene (reference sequence) yields SGHNT for CDR1 and YYREEE for CDR2. V trim: 3 bases; J trim: 5 bases; unmatched bases: 8. The sequence is built from TRBV5-4 and TRBJ2-5, and TRBD2 aligns with 9 junction nucleotides. Sample: whole blood, taken in connection with sensitization to the hapten diphenylcyclopropenone (DPC). This receptor was obtained from a young man with alopecia areata. Some clones in this sample may be carry-over from other donors' samples. In nucleotide form, the sequence is TGTGCCAGCAGCTCCCCGGGACTAGCATTGGAGACCCAGTACTTC. Its coded protein is CASSSPGLALETQYF.